Following are 21 T cell receptor beta chains from one sample sequenced in a study of cytomegalovirus exposure and HLA in healthy donors. The PCR ran on 60 Vbeta and 13 Jbeta primers. Here immunoSEQ multiplex PCR was the method, and the copy in TCRdb shows in-frame clones only, minus some. The sample has 95,000 to 150,000 clones; about four fifths are singletons. Sequencing was performed on PBMCs. These receptor sequences come from a woman in her forties or fifties in good health and CMV-seropositive.

The chain recombines TRBV10-3 with TRBJ1-5; possibly TRBD1 for D (6 bases). The CDR3 runs 14 residues. Trimming left V 6 bases short and J 7 bases short, with 16 bases between. Germline values: CDR1 ENHRY, CDR2 SYGVKD. CDR3 protein: CAIRSGQSEQPQHF. CDR3 sequence (DNA): TGTGCCATCAGATCGGGACAATCGGAACAGCCCCAGCATTTT.

The chain uses TRBV15 and TRBJ2-1; 7 bases match TRBD1. CDR3 length: 15 residues. The junction had 8 bases not matched to a gene; V was cut back by 3 bases and J by 6 bases. The germline V gene has CDR1 LNHNV and CDR2 YYDKDF (reference sequence). The CDR3 bases are TGTGCCACCAGCAGCTCCCGACAGGGAGTCAATGAGCAGTTCTTC. Its translation: CATSSSRQGVNEQFF.

V is TRBV5-6 and J is TRBJ2-6; no firm D call. The CDR3 spans 16 residues. Germline CDR1 SGHDT, CDR2 YYEEEE. Trimming shortened V by 2 bases and J by 0 bases, and 9 bases separated the two germline ends. CDR3 in DNA: TGTGCCAGCAGCTTATTCGTCTCCTCTGGGGCCAACGTCCTGACTTTC. Protein: CASSLFVSSGANVLTF. Complete variable domain (other parts from reference TRBV5-6 and TRBJ2-6): DAGVTQSPTHLIKTRGQQVTLRCSPKSGHDTVSWYQQALGQGPQFIFQYYEEEERQRGNFPDRFSGHQFPNYSSELNVNALLLGDSALYLCASSLFVSSGANVLTFGAGSRLTVL.

The chain carries TRBV7-9 and TRBJ2-2; 12 bases align to TRBD2. The CDR3 is 15 amino acids. V shed 5 bases and J 3 bases; nucleotides not matched to a gene: 1. The germline CDR1 and CDR2 sequences are SEHNR and FQNEAQ (reference sequence). As DNA, the CDR3 is TGTGCCAGCAGCCGACTAGCGGGGGACACCGGGGAGCTGTTTTTT. It specifies CASSRLAGDTGELFF.

CDR3 residues: CASSLKVRLTSYNEQFF. The CDR3 bases are TGTGCCAGCAGCTTAAAAGTCAGGCTAACGTCCTACAATGAGCAGTTCTTC. The rearrangement links TRBV7-2 to TRBJ2-1; D is uncertain. Trimming took off 2 bases at V and 1 base at J, with 15 bases between the two ends. The CDR3 contains 17 residues. Germline V gene data show CDR1 as SGHTA and CDR2 as FQGNSA.

The chain couples TRBV30 to TRBJ2-5, with a weak D call TRBD1 (7 bases). The V end was cut by 3 bases, the J end by 0 bases, with 23 bases between. Germline values: CDR1 GTSNPN, CDR2 SVGIG (reference sequence). The CDR3 runs to 18 residues. Written as DNA, the CDR3 is TGTGCCTGGAGCGGAACATCCATCAGGGGGGCGTACCAAGAGACCCAGTACTTC. Its translation: CAWSGTSIRGAYQETQYF.

This clone was seen a handful of times. V and J are TRBV18 and TRBJ1-1, with 9 nucleotides matching TRBD1. Trimming removed 4 bases from V and 7 bases from J; junction bases left unmatched: 4. This CDR3 contains 13 residues. Per the germline V gene, CDR1 is KGHSH and CDR2 is LQKENI. CDR3 sequence reads: CASSRDRGIEAFF. In DNA, the CDR3 is TGTGCCAGCTCACGTGACAGGGGGATTGAAGCTTTCTTT.

The chain is built from TRBV7-4 and TRBJ2-1; 8 nucleotides align to TRBD2. This CDR3 is built from 17 residues. Germline V lookup: CDR1 SGHVT, CDR2 SQSDAQ. The junction had 7 bases not matched to a gene; V was cut back by 0 bases and J by 3 bases. The CDR3 sequence is CASSLAVAGGLYNEQFF. DNA for the CDR3: TGTGCCAGCAGCTTAGCTGTGGCGGGAGGTCTCTACAATGAGCAGTTCTTC.

In this sample, this clone turned up a few times. The chain uses TRBV7-2 and TRBJ2-3; 11 bases align to TRBD2. The CDR3 has 16 residues. Trimming at V came to 5 bases and at J to 4 bases, leaving 8 bases not matched to a gene. Germline values: CDR1 SGHTA, CDR2 FQGNSA. This CDR3 is CASSMLAGGLADTQYF. The CDR3, as DNA: TGTGCCAGCAGCATGTTAGCGGGGGGGCTGGCAGATACGCAGTATTTT.

This chain connects TRBV5-1 to TRBJ2-7; D might be TRBD1 (5 bases). V lost 0 bases to trimming and J lost 9 bases, with 16 bases between them. There are 14 residues in the CDR3. Germline lookup yields CDR1 SGHRS and CDR2 YFSETQ. The CDR3 sequence is CASSLGTPPGGQYF. In nucleotides, the CDR3 is TGCGCCAGCAGCTTGGGGACACCGCCGGGCGGGCAGTACTTC. Complete variable domain (other parts from reference TRBV5-1 and TRBJ2-7): KAGVTQTPRYLIKTRGQQVTLSCSPISGHRSVSWYQQTPGQGLQFLFEYFSETQRNKGNFPGRFSGRQFSNSRSEMNVSTLELGDSALYLCASSLGTPPGGQYFGPGTRLTVT.

This clone showed up just once. V and J are TRBV2 and TRBJ2-5, with 7 bases fitting TRBD1. V shed 6 bases, J shed 0 bases, and the junction held 7 bases outside the gene matches. The CDR3 has 15 amino acids. The germline V gene encodes CDR1 SNHLY and CDR2 FYNNEI. The CDR3 spells CASRKGTVYQETQYF. The CDR3 nucleotides are TGTGCCAGCAGGAAAGGGACAGTGTACCAAGAGACCCAGTACTTC.

A single count supports this clone. This chain joins TRBV7-6 and TRBJ2-3, with TRBD2 matching 14 bases. V shed 1 base, J shed 6 bases, and the junction held 9 bases outside the gene matches. The CDR3 is 18 residues long. Per germline, CDR1 SGHVS and CDR2 FNYEAQ. CDR3 loop: CASSLGLTSGGATDTQYF. CDR3 bases: TGTGCCAGCAGCTTAGGATTGACTAGCGGGGGGGCCACGGATACGCAGTATTTT.

The chain combines TRBV4-2 with TRBJ1-5; no firm D call. The CDR3 spans 13 residues. The germline V gene encodes CDR1 LGHNA and CDR2 YNFKEQ. Trimming pared 1 base from V and 5 bases from J, leaving 6 bases between. This CDR3 reads CASSQGRDQPQHF. CDR3 DNA sequence: TGTGCCAGCAGCCAAGGGCGGGATCAGCCCCAGCATTTT.

This chain uses TRBV30 with TRBJ1-1; 11 positions agree with TRBD1. The CDR3 totals 14 residues. Germline values: CDR1 GTSNPN, CDR2 SVGIG (reference sequence). Trimming cost V 3 bases and J 5 bases; bases outside gene matches: 5. CDR3 nucleotides: TGTGCCTGGAGGTCGGGACAGGGGGAAACTGAAGCTTTCTTT. Protein product: CAWRSGQGETEAFF.

In its sample, this clone was seen a few times. The V gene is TRBV5-1, the J gene TRBJ2-5; D unclear. Deletions cut 0 bases from V and 1 base from J, with 13 bases between. The CDR3 covers 16 residues. Germline CDR1 SGHRS, CDR2 YFSETQ. CDR3 loop: CASSLASTASQETQYF. Here the CDR3 DNA reads TGCGCCAGCAGCTTGGCCTCGACGGCTAGCCAAGAGACCCAGTACTTC.

This CDR3 reads CASSIGRIKGLRGYTF. In DNA, the CDR3 is TGTGCCAGTAGTATCGGGAGGATTAAGGGCCTTCGTGGCTACACCTTC. The rearrangement uses TRBV19 and TRBJ1-2; D remains unclear. The CDR3 totals 16 residues. V was clipped by 3 bases and J by 7 bases, with 21 bases between them. CDR1 and CDR2 from the germline V gene are LNHDA and SQIVND (reference sequence). Using reference TRBV19 and TRBJ1-2 for the parts outside the CDR3, the full variable domain is DGGITQSPKYLFRKEGQNVTLSCEQNLNHDAMYWYRQDPGQGLRLIYYSQIVNDFQKGDIAEGYSVSREKKESFPLTVTSAQKNPTAFYLCASSIGRIKGLRGYTFGSGTRLTVV.

The genes are TRBV7-9 and TRBJ2-5; 8 bases fit TRBD1. The V gene's germline CDR1 is SEHNR and CDR2 FQNEAQ (reference sequence). Trimming at V came to 7 bases and at J to 7 bases, leaving 17 bases not matched to a gene. The CDR3 has 16 residues. DNA for the CDR3: TGTGCCAGCACTCGAGAGGGACAGGCTGGTGGCGGGACCCAGTACTTC. This sequence encodes CASTREGQAGGGTQYF.

The V and J genes are TRBV7-6 and TRBJ2-3; D is ambiguous. The V end lost 4 bases, the J end lost 6 bases, and 11 bases lay between the germline ends. This CDR3 comprises 13 residues. Germline lookup yields CDR1 SGHVS and CDR2 FNYEAQ. As DNA, the CDR3 is TGTGCCAGCAGCTATAACAGTGCGGATACGCAGTATTTT. Translated, it gives CASSYNSADTQYF.

The chain joins TRBV7-3 to TRBJ2-1; weak D call: TRBD2 (6 bases). Trimming stripped 6 bases from V and 4 bases from J, with 31 bases between. Germline CDR1 is SGHTA and CDR2 is FQGTGA. The CDR3 has 20 amino acids. CDR3 nucleotides: TGTGCCAGCAGGGGTACCGGTTCGACTAGACCGGAGGGGAGTTACAATGAGCAGTTCTTC. It codes for CASRGTGSTRPEGSYNEQFF.

This clone was counted between two and nine times. The chain uses TRBV9 and TRBJ1-3, with no clear D. This CDR3 comprises 16 residues. Trimming shortened V by 6 bases and J by 0 bases, and 16 bases separated the two germline ends. The germline CDR1 and CDR2 sequences are SGDLS and YYNGEE. The CDR3 spells CASTPSPTSSGNTIYF. In DNA, the CDR3 is TGTGCCAGCACCCCTTCCCCCACTAGCTCTGGAAACACCATATATTTT.

J is TRBJ2-7 and V is TRBV5-6; 7 bases match TRBD2. The CDR3 is 11 amino acids. The V gene's germline CDR1 is SGHDT and CDR2 YYEEEE. V trimming: 3 bases; J trimming: 7 bases; junction bases outside the gene matches: 1. CDR3 DNA: TGTGCCAGCAGCTCGCGGGGGGAGCAGTACTTC. This encodes CASSSRGEQYF. Complete variable domain (other parts from reference TRBV5-6 and TRBJ2-7): DAGVTQSPTHLIKTRGQQVTLRCSPKSGHDTVSWYQQALGQGPQFIFQYYEEEERQRGNFPDRFSGHQFPNYSSELNVNALLLGDSALYLCASSSRGEQYFGPGTRLTVT.